Shown below are 26 T cell receptor beta chains from a single sample sequenced in a study of T cells in Graves' hyperthyroidism and ophthalmopathy. Amplified TCR beta CDR3 regions came from RNA transcripts. The study used the HTBI primer set for a first-round RT-PCR of the TCR CDR3. TCRdb reanalysed the multiplex PCR reads using MiXCR and keeps one entry per CDR3 protein. The table records some 320,000 distinct CDR3 sequences, roughly 13% of them present only once. The specimen was blood. The receptors derive from a woman in her thirties or forties with Graves' ophthalmopathy.

This clonotype was observed many times. The chain joins TRBV30 to TRBJ1-5; no clear D. Germline V CDR1 and CDR2: GTSNPN, SVGIG (reference sequence). The length of the CDR3 is 13 residues. Trimming shortened V by 3 bases and J by 9 bases, and 15 bases separated the two germline ends. The CDR3 region has the DNA TGTGCCTGGAGCCTAGCGGCGGAGGCGCCCCAGCATTTT. Protein: CAWSLAAEAPQHF.

This clonotype came up many times. The chain joins TRBV2 to TRBJ2-1; D is perhaps TRBD1 (6 bases). Germline V CDR1 and CDR2: SNHLY, FYNNEI. The CDR3 is made up of 15 amino acids. Trimming shortened V by 10 bases and J by 6 bases, and 22 bases separated the two germline ends. CDR3 nucleotide sequence: TGTGCCACAACTATACTGGACAGCCCCCTCAATGAGCAGTTCTTC. This translates into CATTILDSPLNEQFF.

The chain is built from TRBV6-5 and TRBJ1-3, with D hard to call. The CDR3 spans 15 residues. CDR1 is MNHEY and CDR2 is SVGAGI in the germline V gene. V was pared by 6 bases and J by 0 bases, with 12 bases between. This CDR3 reads CASRPTLGSGNTIYF. The CDR3 nucleotides read TGTGCCAGCAGACCAACACTCGGCTCTGGAAACACCATATATTTT.

The chain is built from TRBV6-1 and TRBJ2-3, with 8 bases matching TRBD2. Looked up from germline, CDR1 is MNHNS and CDR2 is SASEGT. This CDR3 contains 15 residues. V was pared by 7 bases and J by 4 bases, with 10 bases of the junction left unmatched. The CDR3 reads CASISRGGGSDTQYF. The CDR3 nucleotides are TGTGCCAGCATCTCCCGGGGGGGCGGCTCAGATACGCAGTATTTT.

This clonotype was found many times. The chain employs TRBV6-5 and TRBJ1-2, with D maybe TRBD1 (6 bases). This CDR3 spans 16 amino acids. V shed 0 bases and J shed 2 bases, with 13 bases lying between them. Germline CDR1 and CDR2: MNHEY and SVGAGI. CDR3 sequence reads: CASSYSMGARNYGYTF. The CDR3 bases are TGTGCCAGCAGTTACTCGATGGGGGCCAGAAACTATGGCTACACCTTC.

J is TRBJ1-3 and V is TRBV5-1, with 9 bases lining up with TRBD1. The germline V gene encodes CDR1 SGHRS and CDR2 YFSETQ. CDR3 length: 13 residues. After removal of 7 bases from V and 7 bases from J, the junction contained 6 bases not matched to a gene. CDR3 amino acids: CASRTGEGNTIYF. The CDR3 DNA is TGCGCCAGCCGGACAGGGGAGGGGAACACCATATATTTT.

This clonotype showed up many times. The chain joins TRBV2 to TRBJ1-6; D gene unclear. V gave up 3 bases and J gave up 13 bases, with 10 bases separating them. Looked up from germline, CDR1 is SNHLY and CDR2 is FYNNEI. This CDR3 contains 12 residues. The CDR3 nucleotides are TGTGCCAGCAGTGATCTGAAGGCGCCCCTCCACTTT. Its protein is CASSDLKAPLHF.

The chain is built from TRBV3-1 and TRBJ2-1; TRBD2 agrees at 7 bases. Germline assignment: CDR1 LGHDT and CDR2 YNNKEL (reference sequence). The CDR3 is made up of 15 amino acids. V was pared by 8 bases and J by 7 bases, with 14 bases of the junction left unmatched. CDR3 sequence (DNA): TGTGCCAGCGCCCCGGGGGGATCTAGACGAAATGAGCAGTTCTTC. This encodes CASAPGGSRRNEQFF.

Ten or more counts support this clonotype. The chain carries TRBV3-1 and TRBJ1-1; D is unresolved. V lost 3 bases and J 5 bases, leaving 10 bases between the germline ends. From germline, CDR1 is LGHDT and CDR2 YNNKEL (reference sequence). The CDR3 spans 13 residues. CDR3 region: CASSQGRRTEAFF. CDR3 bases: TGTGCCAGCAGCCAGGGCCGTAGGACTGAAGCTTTCTTT.

The chain recombines TRBV12-3 or TRBV12-4 with TRBJ1-5, with 7 positions matching TRBD1. The CDR3 totals 15 residues. After removal of 6 bases from V and 0 bases from J, the junction contained 5 bases not matched to a gene. CDR3 sequence reads: CASRSGGDSNQPQHF. In DNA, the CDR3 is TGTGCCAGCAGATCAGGGGGAGATAGCAATCAGCCCCAGCATTTT.

The genes are TRBV7-6 and TRBJ2-5, with 8 nucleotides matching TRBD2. CDR1 is SGHVS and CDR2 is FNYEAQ in the germline V gene. V lost 4 bases, J lost 2 bases, and 12 bases stayed unmatched. The CDR3 loop spans 17 amino acids. Here the CDR3 reads CASSWPAGGDGQETQYF. DNA for the CDR3: TGTGCCAGCAGCTGGCCCGCGGGGGGCGACGGACAAGAGACCCAGTACTTC.

At least ten counts were recorded for this clonotype. The genes are TRBV7-8 and TRBJ2-7; 8 bases line up with TRBD2. V trimming: 1 base; J trimming: 2 bases; junction bases outside the gene matches: 16. There are 19 residues in the CDR3. Germline V gene sequence: CDR1 SGHVS, CDR2 FQNEAQ. The CDR3 nucleotides read TGTGCCAGCAGCTTAGGCGTCATACGAGTAGCGGGATCGCCCTACGAGCAGTACTTC. It codes for CASSLGVIRVAGSPYEQYF. Combining the CDR3 with reference TRBV7-8 and TRBJ2-7 gives the whole variable domain GAGVSQSPRYKVAKRGQDVALRCDPISGHVSLFWYQQALGQGPEFLTYFQNEAQLDKSGLPSDRFFAERPEGSVSTLKIQRTQQEDSAVYLCASSLGVIRVAGSPYEQYFGPGTRLTVT.

Many counts were recorded for this clonotype. J is TRBJ2-2 and V is TRBV10-3; D is undetermined. The CDR3 loop spans 16 amino acids. V gave up 4 bases and J gave up 4 bases, with 16 bases separating them. Germline CDR1 and CDR2: ENHRY and SYGVKD. As DNA, the CDR3 is TGTGCCATCAGTGGGTCGAATAGAACTTCCACCGGGGAGCTGTTTTTT. Protein sequence: CAISGSNRTSTGELFF.

The sample holds many counts of this clonotype. The chain carries TRBV10-2 and TRBJ1-5; D is ambiguous. This CDR3 region has 13 residues. The germline gives CDR1 WSHSY, CDR2 SAAADI. Trimming shortened V by 6 bases and J by 6 bases, and 12 bases separated the two germline ends. The CDR3 sequence: CASRGGSGQPQHF. The CDR3 DNA reads as TGCGCCAGCAGGGGAGGGTCAGGTCAGCCCCAGCATTTT.

The chain joins TRBV24-1 to TRBJ2-2, with TRBD1 as a possible D gene (5 bases). The CDR3 contains 15 residues. V gave up 4 bases and J gave up 7 bases, with 15 bases separating them. Germline CDR1 reads KGHDR; CDR2 reads SFDVKD. This CDR3 is CATSETTDFSGELFF. DNA for the CDR3: TGTGCCACCAGTGAAACGACAGATTTTAGCGGGGAGCTGTTTTTT.

Regarding this clonotype: Being one base from a much bigger clone, this may be a read error. V usage is TRBV28 and J usage is TRBJ2-2, with 11 bases aligning to TRBD2. Losses at the gene ends were 6 bases for V and 5 bases for J; bases not matched to a gene: 5. Germline-derived CDR1 and CDR2 are MDHEN and SYDVKM. This CDR3 is 15 amino acids long. CDR3 sequence (DNA): TGTGCCAGCAGGACTAGCGGGATAGGGACCGGGGAGCTGTTTTTT. The encoded protein is CASRTSGIGTGELFF.

This clonotype was counted only a few times. The chain's CDR3 is CASSLSGLPRGNEQFF. The CDR3 nucleotides read TGCGCCAGCAGCCTCTCGGGACTTCCCCGGGGCAATGAGCAGTTCTTC. The chain joins TRBV5-1 to TRBJ2-1; weak D call: TRBD2 (6 bases). Between the trimmed V and J ends, which lost 4 bases and 6 bases, there was a span of 20 bases. There are 16 residues in the CDR3. The germline V gene has CDR1 SGHRS and CDR2 YFSETQ. Together with reference TRBV5-1 and TRBJ2-1, the CDR3 gives the full variable domain: KAGVTQTPRYLIKTRGQQVTLSCSPISGHRSVSWYQQTPGQGLQFLFEYFSETQRNKGNFPGRFSGRQFSNSRSEMNVSTLELGDSALYLCASSLSGLPRGNEQFFGPGTRLTVL.

This clonotype was observed many times. This chain joins TRBV2 and TRBJ2-7; D may be TRBD2 (7 bases). With 3 bases removed from V and 3 bases from J, the gap between germline ends came to 12 bases. The germline CDR1 and CDR2 sequences are SNHLY and FYNNEI. CDR3 length: 14 residues. DNA for the CDR3: TGTGCCAGCAGTGATCGGGGGGCACTCTACGAGCAGTACTTC. It codes for CASSDRGALYEQYF. The variable domain in full, completed from reference TRBV2 and TRBJ2-7, reads EPEVTQTPSHQVTQMGQEVILRCVPISNHLYFYWYRQILGQKVEFLVSFYNNEISEKSEIFDDQFSVERPDGSNFTLKIRSTKLEDSAMYFCASSDRGALYEQYFGPGTRLTVT.

This clonotype was seen at least ten times. The chain is built from TRBV7-9 and TRBJ2-5, with 11 bases aligning to TRBD2. The V and J ends lost 5 bases and 4 bases, in that order; junction bases with no gene match: 9. The CDR3 extends over 16 amino acids. Per the germline V gene, CDR1 is SEHNR and CDR2 is FQNEAQ (reference sequence). In DNA, the CDR3 is TGTGCCAGCAGCGGTTTAGCGGGGGGGCCAGGAGAGACCCAGTACTTC. Translated, it gives CASSGLAGGPGETQYF.

This clonotype was seen ten or more times. This rearrangement joins TRBV20-1 to TRBJ1-1; 7 nucleotides match TRBD1. This CDR3 has 13 amino acids. Germline-derived CDR1 and CDR2 are DFQATT and SNEGSKA (reference sequence). Losses at the gene ends were 8 bases for V and 1 base for J; bases not matched to a gene: 7. DNA of the CDR3: TGCAGTCTATTGGGACAGCCGAACACTGAAGCTTTCTTT. Residues: CSLLGQPNTEAFF.

This clonotype was counted many times. J is TRBJ1-2 and V is TRBV10-3, with D tentatively TRBD1 (5 bases). Per germline, CDR1 ENHRY and CDR2 SYGVKD. The CDR3 length is 13 residues. Trimming left V 9 bases short and J 3 bases short, with 14 bases between. DNA for the CDR3: TGTGCCATTCAGTGGGCACAGGACTATGGCTACACCTTC. As protein: CAIQWAQDYGYTF.

In regard to this clonotype: A much larger clone lies one base from this, so it may be a read error. The final CDR3 position lacks the conserved phenylalanine or tryptophan, pointing to a likely read error. The V and J genes are TRBV19 and TRBJ1-6; tentatively, D is TRBD1 (6 bases). Trimming removed 3 bases at V and 7 bases at J, with 7 bases between. In germline, CDR1 is LNHDA, CDR2 SQIVND (reference sequence). CDR3 size: 13 residues. The chain's CDR3 is CASSMRGNSPLHS. The CDR3, as DNA: TGTGCCAGTAGTATGAGGGGGAATTCACCCCTCCACTCT.

This clonotype was seen more than once but under ten times. This chain's CDR3 is CASSQRLWRPNTGELFF. The CDR3 nucleotides are TGTGCCAGCAGCCAAAGGTTGTGGCGGCCGAACACCGGGGAGCTGTTTTTT. V is TRBV14 and J is TRBJ2-2; D not resolved. Germline lookup yields CDR1 SGHDN and CDR2 FVKESK. This CDR3 region has 17 residues. V shed 2 bases and J shed 0 bases, with 13 bases lying between them.

Ten or more counts support this clonotype. This chain links TRBV7-9 with TRBJ2-5, with TRBD2 identical over 8 bases. This CDR3 is built from 16 residues. V was pared by 1 base and J by 3 bases, with 7 bases of the junction left unmatched. CDR1 SEHNR and CDR2 FQNEAQ come from the germline V gene (reference sequence). As DNA, the CDR3 is TGTGCCAGCAGCTTAGGTGCGGGAGGTTCCGAAGAGACCCAGTACTTC. This encodes CASSLGAGGSEETQYF.

The chain's CDR3 is CASSPRGGGLAYTGELFF. The CDR3 DNA sequence: TGCGCCAGCAGCCCACGGGGAGGGGGACTAGCATACACCGGGGAGCTGTTTTTT. This chain connects TRBV5-1 to TRBJ2-2; 9 bases agree with TRBD2. The V segment lost 4 bases and the J segment 3 bases; nucleotides outside the gene matches: 13. Germline assignment: CDR1 SGHRS and CDR2 YFSETQ. The CDR3 has 18 residues.

The sample holds many counts of this clonotype. V gene TRBV7-8 combines with J gene TRBJ1-3, with TRBD1 identical over 9 bases. The CDR3 has 16 amino acids. The germline V gene has CDR1 SGHVS and CDR2 FQNEAQ. The V and J ends lost 3 bases and 2 bases, in that order; junction bases with no gene match: 5. The CDR3 region is CASSFGTGTTGNTIYF. Written as DNA, the CDR3 is TGTGCCAGCAGCTTTGGGACAGGGACGACTGGAAACACCATATATTTT.